The 26 T cell receptor beta chains listed next were all sequenced from one sample in a study of control samples from healthy donors and cancer patients. Generated by immunoSEQ multiplex PCR, the TCRdb table keeps only in-frame clones and is missing some. The sample carries over 150,000 clones, around 91% recorded once. The sample was blood. The source is a woman between 50 and 59 years old in good health.

The J gene is TRBJ2-7, the V gene TRBV21-1. TRBV21-1 is a recognized pseudogene. The CDR3 covers 15 residues. The CDR3 DNA sequence: TGTGCCAGCAGCAAAGAGTATGGGGACGGCTACGAGCAGTACTTC. Protein: CASSKEYGDGYEQYF.

The rearrangement links TRBV28 to TRBJ1-6, with 8 bases that match TRBD1. With V trimmed by 3 bases and J by 6 bases, 1 base remained unmatched. CDR3 length: 14 residues. Germline V lookup: CDR1 MDHEN, CDR2 SYDVKM. CDR3 protein: CASSLGQVNSPLHF. The CDR3 coding sequence is TGTGCCAGCAGTTTGGGACAGGTTAATTCACCCCTCCACTTT. The variable domain in full, completed from reference TRBV28 and TRBJ1-6, reads DVKVTQSSRYLVKRTGEKVFLECVQDMDHENMFWYRQDPGLGLRLIYFSYDVKMKEKGDIPEGYSVSREKKERFSLILESASTNQTSMYLCASSLGQVNSPLHFGNGTRLTVT.

The sample holds one count of this clone. The rearrangement links TRBV4-3 to TRBJ2-1; 9 bases are shared with TRBD2. CDR1 is LGHNA, CDR2 YSLEER, per germline. This CDR3 spans 18 amino acids. V trimming: 0 bases; J trimming: 6 bases; junction bases outside the gene matches: 12. The CDR3 sequence is CASSQDLLGRGGFNEQFF. CDR3 DNA sequence: TGCGCCAGCAGCCAAGATCTCTTAGGGCGGGGGGGCTTCAATGAGCAGTTCTTC.

This chain connects TRBV28 to TRBJ1-2; 7 nucleotides match TRBD1. CDR3 length: 14 residues. Losses at the gene ends were 6 bases for V and 6 bases for J; bases not matched to a gene: 10. From germline, CDR1 is MDHEN and CDR2 SYDVKM. This CDR3 reads CASSQPGQWNGYTF. In DNA, the CDR3 is TGTGCCAGCAGCCAACCGGGACAGTGGAATGGCTACACCTTC.

V and J are TRBV6-2 or TRBV6-3 and TRBJ1-5; D remains unclear. Between the trimmed V and J ends, which lost 5 bases and 2 bases, there was a span of 16 bases. The CDR3 covers 16 residues. Germline V gives CDR1 MNHEY, CDR2 SVGEGT. As DNA, the CDR3 is TGTGCCAGCAGTAACGGACTCTTAATGGGCAATCAGCCCCAGCATTTT. Its protein product is CASSNGLLMGNQPQHF.

The chain has TRBV9 and TRBJ2-3; D not certain. Germline V lookup: CDR1 SGDLS, CDR2 YYNGEE. This CDR3 has 13 residues. V was trimmed by 4 bases and J by 2 bases, leaving 8 bases between them. This CDR3 reads CASSKFNTDTQYF. CDR3 DNA sequence: TGTGCCAGCAGCAAATTTAACACAGATACGCAGTATTTT. The full variable domain, in which reference TRBV9 and TRBJ2-3 provide the parts outside the CDR3, is DSGVTQTPKHLITATGQRVTLRCSPRSGDLSVYWYQQSLDQGLQFLIQYYNGEERAKGNILERFSAQQFPDLHSELNLSSLELGDSALYFCASSKFNTDTQYFGPGTRLTVL.

J is TRBJ2-1 and V is TRBV28; D gene ambiguous. V dropped 7 bases and J dropped 10 bases, with 20 bases sitting between them. The CDR3 contains 14 residues. The germline V gene encodes CDR1 MDHEN and CDR2 SYDVKM. The CDR3 DNA follows: TGTGCCAGCACCATCCCCGGACCCCGCGGAGAGCAGTTCTTC. Translation gives CASTIPGPRGEQFF.

The chain recombines TRBV19 with TRBJ2-5; 8 bases fit TRBD1. CDR1 LNHDA and CDR2 SQIVND come from the germline V gene (reference sequence). CDR3 size: 14 residues. V shed 6 bases, J shed 5 bases, and the junction held 8 bases outside the gene matches. CDR3 in amino acids: CASRINRQGETQYF. The DNA of the CDR3 is TGTGCCAGTAGGATAAACCGACAGGGGGAGACCCAGTACTTC.

The rearrangement joins TRBV5-6 to TRBJ1-4; D is possibly TRBD1 (6 bases). There are 15 residues in the CDR3. Per germline, CDR1 SGHDT and CDR2 YYEEEE. V was trimmed by 0 bases and J by 6 bases, leaving 12 bases between them. The CDR3 here is CASSLVGGADEKLFF. The CDR3 coding sequence is TGTGCCAGCAGCTTGGTGGGGGGCGCCGATGAAAAACTGTTTTTT.

Notes on this clone: Other DNA sequences from this sample encode an identical CDR3 as well. The chain employs TRBV9 and TRBJ1-1; possibly TRBD1 for D (5 bases). Germline-derived CDR1 and CDR2 are SGDLS and YYNGEE. This CDR3 has 12 amino acids. The V gene lost 2 bases and the J gene lost 5 bases, with 7 bases spanning the gap. The CDR3 DNA reads TGTGCCAGCAGCGTCAGGGATACTGAAGCTTTCTTT. Its translation is CASSVRDTEAFF.

The chain carries TRBV29-1 and TRBJ2-7; 9 bases line up with TRBD1. V shed 6 bases and J 0 bases; nucleotides not matched to a gene: 9. The CDR3 totals 15 residues. Germline V gives CDR1 SQVTM, CDR2 ANQGSEA. CDR3 coding DNA: TGCAGCGTCTGGGAGGGACAGGGTGGCTCCTACGAGCAGTACTTC. Translating it yields CSVWEGQGGSYEQYF.

This chain connects TRBV19 to TRBJ1-2; 7 bases agree with TRBD1. V was pared by 0 bases and J by 4 bases, with 5 bases of the junction left unmatched. CDR3 length equals 15 residues. CDR1 is LNHDA, CDR2 SQIVND, per germline (reference sequence). This CDR3 reads CASSIETTGSYGYTF. CDR3 coding DNA: TGTGCCAGTAGTATAGAAACGACAGGGAGCTATGGCTACACCTTC.

This clone has just a few counts. The rearrangement joins TRBV5-5 to TRBJ2-5; either TRBD1 or TRBD2 may fit D (6 bases each). V was clipped by 1 base and J by 4 bases, with 11 bases between them. The CDR3 has 14 amino acids. Germline V gene lookup returns CDR1 SGHKS and CDR2 YYEKEE (reference sequence). CDR3 residues: CASSLPSGAETQYF. For the CDR3, the DNA is TGTGCCAGCAGCTTGCCTTCGGGGGCAGAGACCCAGTACTTC.

This chain connects TRBV2 to TRBJ1-1; unclear D gene. V was cut by 1 base and J by 1 base, with 7 bases left in between. The length of the CDR3 is 14 residues. Per the germline V gene, CDR1 is SNHLY and CDR2 is FYNNEI. The CDR3 spells CASSEVSQNTEAFF. The CDR3 DNA sequence: TGTGCCAGCAGTGAAGTCAGCCAGAACACTGAAGCTTTCTTT.

The V call is TRBV12-3 or TRBV12-4, the J call TRBJ1-3, with D hard to call. V lost 6 bases to trimming and J lost 4 bases, with 10 bases between them. CDR3 size: 13 residues. DNA of the CDR3: TGTGCCAGCAGGGAGCCGAGGGGAAACACCATATATTTT. Amino acids: CASREPRGNTIYF.

The chain links TRBV20-1 to TRBJ2-5, with D unresolved. Trimming removed 3 bases at V and 2 bases at J, with 7 bases between. The length of the CDR3 is 12 residues. CDR1 is DFQATT, CDR2 SNEGSKA, per germline (reference sequence). The DNA for the CDR3 is TGCAGTGCTAGTAGGGCGCAAGAGACCCAGTACTTC. Its translation: CSASRAQETQYF.

The chain carries TRBV18 and TRBJ2-5; D is tentatively TRBD1 or TRBD2 (5 bases each). V was pared by 6 bases and J by 1 base, with 15 bases between. Germline CDR1 reads KGHSH; CDR2 reads LQKENI. This CDR3 has 15 residues. CDR3 in amino acids: CASSLHTGPQETQYF. CDR3 DNA: TGTGCCAGCTCCCTTCATACGGGGCCCCAAGAGACCCAGTACTTC.

The chain recombines TRBV7-2 with TRBJ2-7; D is perhaps TRBD1 or TRBD2 (7 bases each). This CDR3 is built from 15 residues. Trimming took off 1 base at V and 1 base at J, with 11 bases between the two ends. Germline-derived CDR1 and CDR2 are SGHTA and FQGNSA. The CDR3 nucleotides read TGTGCCAGCAGCTTAGACAGGGGACTATCCTACGAGCAGTACTTC. Its protein product is CASSLDRGLSYEQYF.

The chain is built from TRBV10-3 and TRBJ2-1; TRBD1 might be the D (6 bases). This CDR3 is built from 15 residues. CDR1 ENHRY and CDR2 SYGVKD come from the germline V gene. Trimming removed 7 bases at V and 0 bases at J, with 13 bases between. The CDR3 DNA sequence: TGTGCCATCATCGACAGGTTAAGCTCCTACAATGAGCAGTTCTTC. It yields the protein CAIIDRLSSYNEQFF.

The chain employs TRBV11-2 and TRBJ1-4; perhaps TRBD1 as D (5 bases). This CDR3 has 16 amino acids. The germline V and J ends were trimmed by 5 bases and 3 bases, with 16 bases remaining between them. Germline loops: CDR1 SGHAT, CDR2 FQNNGV. Written as DNA, the CDR3 is TGTGCCAGCAGCGAGGGACTATTCACCTCTAATGAAAAACTGTTTTTT. The encoded protein is CASSEGLFTSNEKLFF. The full variable domain, completed using reference TRBV11-2 and TRBJ1-4, is EAGVAQSPRYKIIEKRQSVAFWCNPISGHATLYWYQQILGQGPKLLIQFQNNGVVDDSQLPKDRFSAERLKGVDSTLKIQPAKLEDSAVYLCASSEGLFTSNEKLFFGSGTQLSVL.

The chain couples TRBV14 to TRBJ2-2; D possibly corresponds to TRBD2 (5 bases). With 1 base removed from V and 2 bases from J, the gap between germline ends came to 8 bases. The germline V gene has CDR1 SGHDN and CDR2 FVKESK. The CDR3 totals 15 residues. The CDR3 DNA reads TGTGCCAGCAGCCAAGGCCCGGGAAACACCGGGGAGCTGTTTTTT. It encodes CASSQGPGNTGELFF.

The chain joins TRBV20-1 to TRBJ2-7, with no clear D. V lost 4 bases and J lost 3, with 7 bases in between. This CDR3 spans 11 amino acids. Germline V gene data show CDR1 as DFQATT and CDR2 as SNEGSKA (reference sequence). The chain's CDR3 is CSANPGYEQYF. The DNA of the CDR3 is TGCAGTGCTAATCCAGGCTACGAGCAGTACTTC.

V and J are TRBV10-1 and TRBJ1-6; D ambiguous. This CDR3 region has 16 residues. Trimming took off 0 bases at V and 6 bases at J, with 12 bases between the two ends. The germline CDR1 and CDR2 sequences are WNHNN and SYGVQD (reference sequence). The DNA for the CDR3 is TGCGCCAGCAGTGAGTCGAGAAGGCAGCCTAATTCACCCCTCCACTTT. It encodes CASSESRRQPNSPLHF.

This chain joins TRBV7-3 and TRBJ2-1; D ambiguous. The CDR3 extends over 12 amino acids. V gave up 4 bases and J gave up 9 bases, with 10 bases separating them. Per germline, CDR1 SGHTA and CDR2 FQGTGA. CDR3 residues: CASSSPSGEQFF. The CDR3 region has the DNA TGTGCCAGCAGCTCCCCGTCTGGTGAGCAGTTCTTC.

The chain uses TRBV24-1 and TRBJ2-2; D is uncertain. Germline assignment: CDR1 KGHDR and CDR2 SFDVKD. The CDR3 contains 11 residues. Trimming pared 2 bases from V and 8 bases from J, leaving 2 bases between. The CDR3 coding sequence is TGTGCCACCAGTGATTGGGGGGAGCTGTTTTTT. Protein sequence: CATSDWGELFF.

This rearrangement joins TRBV7-2 to TRBJ2-1; TRBD1 aligns across 8 bases. The length of the CDR3 is 13 residues. V lost 2 bases and J lost 8; bases outside the gene matches: 2. Germline V gene lookup returns CDR1 SGHTA and CDR2 FQGNSA. The CDR3 DNA is TGTGCCAGCAGCTTACAGGGGGCTGATGAGCAGTTCTTC. Its protein product is CASSLQGADEQFF.